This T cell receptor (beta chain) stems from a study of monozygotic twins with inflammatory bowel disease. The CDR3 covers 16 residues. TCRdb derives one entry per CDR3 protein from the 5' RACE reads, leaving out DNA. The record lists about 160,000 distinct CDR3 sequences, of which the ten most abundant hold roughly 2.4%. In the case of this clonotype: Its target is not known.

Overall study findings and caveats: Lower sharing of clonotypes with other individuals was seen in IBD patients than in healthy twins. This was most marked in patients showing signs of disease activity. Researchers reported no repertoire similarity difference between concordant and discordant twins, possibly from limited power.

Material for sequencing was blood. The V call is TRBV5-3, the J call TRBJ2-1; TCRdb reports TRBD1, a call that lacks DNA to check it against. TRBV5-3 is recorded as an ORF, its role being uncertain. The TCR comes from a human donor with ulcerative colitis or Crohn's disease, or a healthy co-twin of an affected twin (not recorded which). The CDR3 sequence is CARSFAGTASYNEQFF.